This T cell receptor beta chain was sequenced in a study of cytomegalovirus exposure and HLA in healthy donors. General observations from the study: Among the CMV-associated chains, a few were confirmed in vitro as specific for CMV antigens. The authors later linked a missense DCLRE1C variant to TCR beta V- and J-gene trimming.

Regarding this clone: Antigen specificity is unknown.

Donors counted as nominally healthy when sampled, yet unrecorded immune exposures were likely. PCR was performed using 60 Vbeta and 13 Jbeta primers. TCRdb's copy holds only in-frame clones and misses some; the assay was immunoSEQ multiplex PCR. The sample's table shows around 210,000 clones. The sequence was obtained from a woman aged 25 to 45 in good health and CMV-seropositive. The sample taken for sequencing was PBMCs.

CDR3 residues: CASSVSGGGENEQFF. In nucleotides, the CDR3 is TGTGCCAGCAGCGTGTCCGGAGGAGGGGAGAATGAGCAGTTCTTC. The chain links TRBV5-4 to TRBJ2-1, with a tentative D call TRBD2 (6 bases). This CDR3 contains 15 residues. CDR1 is SGHNT, CDR2 YYREEE, per germline (reference sequence). Trimming took off 4 bases at V and 7 bases at J, with 18 bases between the two ends.